Sequencing of this T cell receptor (beta chain) was carried out in a study of CD8+ T cells in alopecia areata. Looking at the study overall: Tofacitinib therapy lasting 6 to 18 months was followed by 6 months off drug.

cDNA prepared by RNA extraction and subsequent reverse transcription served as the template for sequencing. Only in-frame clones appear in the TCRdb table, and some are missing; sequencing was by immunoSEQ multiplex PCR. The data contain 120,000 or so clones, 50% to 60% of them singletons. Germline V gene sequence: CDR1 SGDLS, CDR2 YYNGEE. The V segment lost 1 base and the J segment 8 bases; nucleotides outside the gene matches: 4. This CDR3 comprises 14 residues. This TCR derives from a human donor with alopecia areata. The rearrangement links TRBV9 to TRBJ2-4, with TRBD2 identical over 9 bases. The sequencing used CD4+ T cells sorted from blood, collected at week 0. DNA for the CDR3: TGTGCCAGCAGCGTAACAATAGCGGGGGACATTCAGTACTTC. This encodes CASSVTIAGDIQYF.